A single sample is the source of the 26 T cell receptor beta chains below, sequenced in a study of blood T cell repertoires in COVID-19. The repertoire was sequenced with immunoSEQ multiplex PCR; TCRdb's copy has only in-frame clones and lacks some. The profile shows about 210,000 clones, 86% of them singletons. The source material was peripheral blood. Every receptor here comes from a woman aged 70-85 years with acute or convalescent COVID-19.

The chain is built from TRBV11-3 and TRBJ1-1; D not resolved. Trimming removed 3 bases from V and 1 base from J, with 6 bases in between. The germline CDR1 and CDR2 sequences are SGHNT and YENEEA. CDR3 length: 13 residues. As DNA, the CDR3 is TGTGCCAGCAGCTTTAACAGGAACACTGAAGCTTTCTTT. Its protein product is CASSFNRNTEAFF.

This clone was recorded at least ten times. V usage is TRBV4-1 and J usage is TRBJ2-2; 8 bases are a match to TRBD1. J lost 5 bases, V lost 1 base, and 9 bases had no gene match. Germline CDR1 MGHRA, CDR2 YSYEKL. CDR3 size: 17 residues. Here the CDR3 DNA reads TGCGCCAGCAGCCAAGCCTGGCAGGGGGCGAGGACCGGGGAGCTGTTTTTT. Its translation: CASSQAWQGARTGELFF.

The V call is TRBV10-3, the J call TRBJ2-3; D is unresolved. The CDR3 contains 12 residues. Germline V gene sequence: CDR1 ENHRY, CDR2 SYGVKD. Trimming left V 8 bases short and J 4 bases short, with 10 bases between. CDR3 coding DNA: TGTGCCATCGCGAGCCTGGCAGATACGCAGTATTTT. Its protein product is CAIASLADTQYF.

In this sample, this clone turned up once. The chain couples TRBV2 to TRBJ1-5; 8 bases fit TRBD1. The length of the CDR3 is 16 residues. Germline CDR1 and CDR2: SNHLY and FYNNEI. After removal of 6 bases from V and 0 bases from J, the junction contained 7 bases not matched to a gene. The CDR3 loop reads CASRRQGTNSNQPQHF. CDR3 nucleotides: TGTGCCAGCAGAAGACAGGGGACTAATAGCAATCAGCCCCAGCATTTT.

The CDR3 loop reads CASSEERGIPTGELFF. The CDR3 DNA is TGTGCCAGCAGTGAAGAGCGGGGCATACCCACCGGGGAGCTGTTTTTT. This chain connects TRBV2 to TRBJ2-2; 7 bases match TRBD2. The CDR3 is 16 amino acids. V lost 1 base, J lost 4 bases, and 6 bases stayed unmatched. Germline V gene lookup returns CDR1 SNHLY and CDR2 FYNNEI.

The gene calls are TRBV6-2 or TRBV6-3 and TRBJ1-2; TRBD1 aligns across 7 bases. The germline CDR1 and CDR2 sequences are MNHEY and SVGEGT. This CDR3 contains 14 residues. V was clipped by 5 bases and J by 8 bases; unmatched bases: 11. CDR3: CASSPSRDSGGYTF. Written as DNA, the CDR3 is TGTGCCAGCAGTCCATCAAGGGACAGCGGGGGCTACACCTTC.

This chain links TRBV7-9 with TRBJ1-4, with TRBD1 as a possible D gene (6 bases). The CDR3 has 14 residues. The ends were cut back, 5 bases at V and 2 bases at J, with 9 bases in the middle. From germline, CDR1 is SEHNR and CDR2 FQNEAQ (reference sequence). CDR3: CASSNQGTNEKLFF. The CDR3 nucleotides are TGTGCCAGCAGCAACCAGGGGACTAATGAAAAACTGTTTTTT.

This clone was seen once. The CDR3: CASSPQGGTYEQYF. Written as DNA, the CDR3 is TGCGCCAGCAGCCCCCAAGGGGGAACCTACGAGCAGTACTTC. J is TRBJ2-7 and V is TRBV4-1; possibly TRBD1 for D (6 bases). With 4 bases removed from V and 2 bases from J, the gap between germline ends came to 12 bases. The V gene's germline CDR1 is MGHRA and CDR2 YSYEKL. This CDR3 comprises 14 residues.

This chain uses TRBV7-3 with TRBJ1-4, with D maybe TRBD1 (6 bases). Germline assignment: CDR1 SGHTA and CDR2 FQGTGA. The V end was cut by 5 bases, the J end by 7 bases, with 17 bases between. The CDR3 is made up of 15 amino acids. The CDR3 spells CASSLTGSAGEKLFF. The CDR3 region has the DNA TGTGCCAGCAGCCTGACAGGCTCGGCGGGTGAAAAACTGTTTTTT.

The V call is TRBV19, the J call TRBJ2-2, with D possibly matching TRBD2 (5 bases). V shed 7 bases and J shed 0 bases, with 15 bases lying between them. Germline CDR1 LNHDA, CDR2 SQIVND (reference sequence). The CDR3 is made up of 16 amino acids. The CDR3 DNA reads TGTGCCAGTAAGTCCCACGGGGAACCGAACACCGGGGAGCTGTTTTTT. It translates to CASKSHGEPNTGELFF.

The rearrangement links TRBV10-3 to TRBJ1-4, with 10 bases aligning to TRBD1. This CDR3 contains 17 residues. With V trimmed by 6 bases and J by 3 bases, 10 bases remained unmatched. Germline loops: CDR1 ENHRY, CDR2 SYGVKD. Here the CDR3 DNA reads TGTGCCATCAGCCCGGGACAGGGGACCATACCTAATGAAAAACTGTTTTTT. Translating gives CAISPGQGTIPNEKLFF.

This chain joins TRBV5-4 and TRBJ1-3; D is undetermined. Germline V gives CDR1 SGHNT, CDR2 YYREEE (reference sequence). The V end was cut by 7 bases, the J end by 0 bases, with 17 bases between. The CDR3 loop spans 16 amino acids. The CDR3 sequence: CASGEGSRSSGNTIYF. The CDR3 region has the DNA TGTGCCAGCGGCGAGGGCTCACGGAGCTCTGGAAACACCATATATTTT.

The chain employs TRBV27 and TRBJ1-2; TRBD1 agrees at 9 bases. The CDR3 spans 15 residues. V dropped 5 bases and J dropped 4; count of bases not matched to a gene: 8. From germline, CDR1 is MNHEY and CDR2 SMNVEV (reference sequence). The CDR3 bases are TGTGCCAGCAGTGGGGGACAGGGAGTCTCCTATGGCTACACCTTC. Translated, it gives CASSGGQGVSYGYTF.

This clone was seen a handful of times. The genes are TRBV12-3 or TRBV12-4 and TRBJ1-1, with 10 bases fitting TRBD1. The CDR3 loop spans 13 amino acids. Losses at the gene ends were 9 bases for V and 5 bases for J; bases not matched to a gene: 6. The chain's CDR3 is CASWTGGGTEAFF. For the CDR3, the DNA is TGTGCCAGTTGGACAGGGGGAGGTACTGAAGCTTTCTTT.

In its sample, this clone was seen once. V usage is TRBV5-1 and J usage is TRBJ1-1; D remains unclear. Per the germline V gene, CDR1 is SGHRS and CDR2 is YFSETQ. The CDR3 consists of 14 residues. V lost 4 bases to trimming and J lost 3 bases, with 13 bases between them. DNA for the CDR3: TGCGCCAGCAGCAGCAGGCCGTATGACACTGAAGCTTTCTTT. This sequence encodes CASSSRPYDTEAFF.

The chain employs TRBV9 and TRBJ1-3; 9 bases match TRBD1. Germline values: CDR1 SGDLS, CDR2 YYNGEE. With 0 bases clipped from V and 4 bases from J, the junction kept 5 bases outside the gene matches. The CDR3 is made up of 16 amino acids. The CDR3 loop is CASSVGQGVTGNTIYF. The DNA of the CDR3 is TGTGCCAGCAGCGTAGGACAGGGGGTGACGGGAAACACCATATATTTT.

This chain connects TRBV6-6 to TRBJ1-2; D perhaps matches TRBD1 (6 bases). Germline V gene sequence: CDR1 MNHNY, CDR2 SVGAGI (reference sequence). The CDR3 is 13 residues long. V was pared by 8 bases and J by 5 bases, with 15 bases between. The CDR3 DNA follows: TGTGCCAGCGCTCGGACAGATGTTTATGGCTACACCTTC. Protein: CASARTDVYGYTF.

The chain combines TRBV20-1 with TRBJ2-2, with 7 bases fitting TRBD2. After removal of 4 bases from V and 7 bases from J, the junction contained 0 bases not matched to a gene. The CDR3 length is 11 residues. Germline values: CDR1 DFQATT, CDR2 SNEGSKA (reference sequence). CDR3 nucleotide sequence: TGCAGTGCTACGGGGGGCGGGGAGCTGTTTTTT. It encodes CSATGGGELFF.

The J gene is TRBJ2-1, the V gene TRBV24-1; D is uncertain. CDR1 is KGHDR, CDR2 SFDVKD, per germline. With 3 bases removed from V and 0 bases from J, the gap between germline ends came to 8 bases. This CDR3 has 15 amino acids. The CDR3 region has the DNA TGTGCCACCAGTGATCGACGGAGCTCCTACAATGAGCAGTTCTTC. Translating gives CATSDRRSSYNEQFF.

The rearrangement links TRBV2 to TRBJ1-1; 7 nucleotides align to TRBD1. This CDR3 is 14 amino acids long. V dropped 8 bases and J dropped 4; count of bases not matched to a gene: 10. From germline, CDR1 is SNHLY and CDR2 FYNNEI. The CDR3 DNA reads TGTGCCAGCGGTCCCGACCCAGGGGGCACTGAAGCTTTCTTT. Its translation: CASGPDPGGTEAFF. The full variable domain, with the rest looked up from reference TRBV2 and TRBJ1-1, is EPEVTQTPSHQVTQMGQEVILRCVPISNHLYFYWYRQILGQKVEFLVSFYNNEISEKSEIFDDQFSVERPDGSNFTLKIRSTKLEDSAMYFCASGPDPGGTEAFFGQGTRLTVV.

The chain uses TRBV18 and TRBJ1-1; D unclear. Trimming shortened V by 3 bases and J by 1 base, and 18 bases separated the two germline ends. The length of the CDR3 is 17 residues. Germline CDR1 and CDR2: KGHSH and LQKENI. The CDR3 coding sequence is TGTGCCAGCTCACCTGCACAAGCGGCGCGGCAGAACACTGAAGCTTTCTTT. Translating gives CASSPAQAARQNTEAFF.

The chain uses TRBV10-1 and TRBJ2-3; D is perhaps TRBD2 (7 bases). The germline V and J ends were trimmed by 8 bases and 6 bases, with 18 bases remaining between them. The CDR3 is made up of 14 amino acids. CDR1 is WNHNN and CDR2 is SYGVQD in the germline V gene (reference sequence). The CDR3: CASGNGGRGDTQYF. CDR3 coding DNA: TGCGCCAGCGGGAACGGGGGGCGAGGGGATACGCAGTATTTT.

The chain combines TRBV27 with TRBJ1-1; the D gene is possibly TRBD1 (6 bases). The CDR3 extends over 15 amino acids. The V end lost 8 bases, the J end lost 1 base, and 17 bases lay between the germline ends. Germline V gives CDR1 MNHEY, CDR2 SMNVEV (reference sequence). CDR3 bases: TGTGCCAGCGGCCTGACGGGGGGACAGAACACTGAAGCTTTCTTT. Its protein is CASGLTGGQNTEAFF.

Only one count was recorded for this clone. The rearrangement links TRBV14 to TRBJ2-2; maybe TRBD1 (6 bases). In germline, CDR1 is SGHDN, CDR2 FVKESK. Trimming left V 1 base short and J 4 bases short, with 16 bases between. The CDR3 is 17 residues long. The CDR3, as DNA: TGTGCCAGCAGCCAAGGTCCCCCGACAGGCCCCACCGGGGAGCTGTTTTTT. Its protein is CASSQGPPTGPTGELFF.

The rearrangement joins TRBV2 to TRBJ2-7; TRBD2 matches at 8 bases. This CDR3 is 15 amino acids long. Germline trimming cut 4 bases from V and 3 bases from J; bases unmatched to any gene: 8. Germline V gives CDR1 SNHLY, CDR2 FYNNEI. The CDR3 region has the DNA TGTGCCAGCAGTGCTACTAGCGGAGGGGTCTACGAGCAGTACTTC. This sequence encodes CASSATSGGVYEQYF. Drawing the rest from reference TRBV2 and TRBJ2-7, the complete variable domain is EPEVTQTPSHQVTQMGQEVILRCVPISNHLYFYWYRQILGQKVEFLVSFYNNEISEKSEIFDDQFSVERPDGSNFTLKIRSTKLEDSAMYFCASSATSGGVYEQYFGPGTRLTVT.

The chain is built from TRBV27 and TRBJ2-3; 7 positions agree with TRBD2. The CDR3 runs 15 residues. The germline CDR1 and CDR2 sequences are MNHEY and SMNVEV (reference sequence). Unmatched junction bases numbered 10, after V lost 7 bases and J lost 3 bases. Written as DNA, the CDR3 is TGTGCCAGCACCCTCTCGCGGGGGAGAACAGATACGCAGTATTTT. This encodes CASTLSRGRTDTQYF.